This T cell receptor (beta chain) was sequenced during a study of cytomegalovirus exposure and HLA in healthy donors. Study-wide background: The same platform was used for the roughly 130 validation repertoires as for the roughly 730 first-cohort repertoires, as reported in a later analysis. Notes on the study in general: In vitro checks showed that a few CMV-associated chains really do target CMV antigens.

Worth noting for this clone: Its specificity is unknown.

The repertoire was sequenced with immunoSEQ multiplex PCR; TCRdb's copy has only in-frame clones and lacks some. The repertoire holds about 54,000 clones, with about 92% as singletons. The trim removed 0 bases at V and 9 bases at J, leaving 14 bases unmatched. The CDR3 has 17 amino acids. Germline CDR1 is LNHNV and CDR2 is YYDKDF (reference sequence). The sample taken for sequencing was PBMCs. The clonotype was recovered from a woman between 18 and 29 years old in good health and CMV-seropositive. The chain recombines TRBV15 with TRBJ2-4, with 7 bases lining up with TRBD2. CDR3 sequence (DNA): TGTGCCACCAGCAGAGATAGGGGAGCGGGGCGCGCCGGCATTCAGTACTTC. Translation: CATSRDRGAGRAGIQYF.